This T cell receptor beta chain was recorded in a study of T cell changes during pregnancy in multiple sclerosis. The CDR3 consists of 13 residues. J lost 5 bases, V lost 4 bases, and 4 bases had no gene match. Germline V gene lookup returns CDR1 SGHNT and CDR2 YENEEA. Clones were sequenced by immunoSEQ multiplex PCR, and TCRdb holds only the in-frame ones, with some missing. The table has about 70,000 clones, roughly 92% seen once. The clonotype originates from a female donor in good health, enrolled as a control in a pregnancy study. The sample was CD8+ T cells from peripheral blood mononuclear cells, taken in the third trimester of pregnancy. V gene TRBV11-3 combines with J gene TRBJ1-1, with 7 bases fitting TRBD1. The CDR3 sequence: CASSSPGQTEAFF. The CDR3 DNA is TGTGCCAGCAGCTCCCCGGGACAGACTGAAGCTTTCTTT.